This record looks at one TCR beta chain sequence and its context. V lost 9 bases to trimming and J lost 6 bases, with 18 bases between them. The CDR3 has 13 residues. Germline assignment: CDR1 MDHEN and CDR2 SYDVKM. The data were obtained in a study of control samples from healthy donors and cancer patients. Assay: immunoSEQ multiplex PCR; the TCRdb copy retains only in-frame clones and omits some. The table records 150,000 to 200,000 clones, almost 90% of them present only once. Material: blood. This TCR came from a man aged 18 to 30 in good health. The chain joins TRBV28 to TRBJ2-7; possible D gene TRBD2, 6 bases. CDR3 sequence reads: CASSPNLGGEQYF. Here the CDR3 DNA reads TGTGCCAGTTCTCCTAATTTGGGGGGCGAGCAGTACTTC.